A single sample gave rise to the 28 T cell receptor beta chains below, sequenced in a study of blood T cell repertoires in COVID-19. The table came from immunoSEQ multiplex PCR; TCRdb's copy has only in-frame clones and leaves some out. Of 200,000 to 250,000 clones in the sample, roughly 85% were seen once. The material sequenced was peripheral blood. The receptors stem from a man aged 18 to 30 with active or convalescent COVID-19.

Here the CDR3 reads CASSYTGGRNYGYTF. The CDR3 bases are TGTGCCAGCAGCTACACCGGGGGGCGGAACTATGGCTACACCTTC. The rearrangement joins TRBV28 to TRBJ1-2; a weak D match, TRBD1 (6 bases). This CDR3 spans 15 amino acids. Trimming cost V 6 bases and J 2 bases, with 16 bases left between them. The germline V gene encodes CDR1 MDHEN and CDR2 SYDVKM.

The chain recombines TRBV7-9 with TRBJ2-1, with 8 positions matching TRBD1. The CDR3 extends over 14 amino acids. Trimming at V came to 3 bases and at J to 5 bases, leaving 3 bases not matched to a gene. The germline V gene has CDR1 SEHNR and CDR2 FQNEAQ (reference sequence). The CDR3 bases are TGTGCCAGCAGCTTCCAGGGGGCTAACAATGAGCAGTTCTTC. Amino acid sequence: CASSFQGANNEQFF.

The V gene is TRBV5-4, the J gene TRBJ1-2; D not resolved. V was shortened by 0 bases and J by 1 base, with 10 bases between the two germline ends. The CDR3 length is 15 residues. The V gene's germline CDR1 is SGHNT and CDR2 YYREEE (reference sequence). The DNA of the CDR3 is TGTGCCAGCAGCTTGGCGGGGAAAGTTAACTATGGCTACACCTTC. Residues: CASSLAGKVNYGYTF. Supplemented by reference TRBV5-4 and TRBJ1-2, the full variable domain reads ETGVTQSPTHLIKTRGQQVTLRCSSQSGHNTVSWYQQALGQGPQFIFQYYREEENGRGNFPPRFSGLQFPNYSSELNVNALELDDSALYLCASSLAGKVNYGYTFGSGTRLTVV.

This chain links TRBV6-2 or TRBV6-3 with TRBJ2-3, with 8 bases fitting TRBD2. The V gene's germline CDR1 is MNHEY and CDR2 SVGEGT. This CDR3 is 16 amino acids long. Trimming cost V 2 bases and J 6 bases; bases outside gene matches: 10. CDR3 protein: CASSYRREAGDDTQYF. CDR3 DNA sequence: TGTGCCAGCAGTTACAGGCGGGAGGCTGGCGATGATACGCAGTATTTT.

V is TRBV7-2 and J is TRBJ2-7, with 7 bases identical to TRBD1. The CDR3 is 13 residues long. Trimming cost V 5 bases and J 4 bases; bases outside gene matches: 5. CDR1 is SGHTA and CDR2 is FQGNSA in the germline V gene. The CDR3 spells CASSITTGYEQYF. The CDR3 DNA reads as TGTGCCAGCAGCATAACGACAGGGTACGAGCAGTACTTC.

As regards this clone: This sample includes further DNA sequences coding for the same CDR3. The J gene is TRBJ2-5, the V gene TRBV14, with 13 bases lining up with TRBD2. CDR1 SGHDN and CDR2 FVKESK come from the germline V gene. The CDR3 contains 15 residues. The trim removed 1 base at V and 4 bases at J, leaving 0 bases unmatched. The DNA of the CDR3 is TGTGCCAGCAGCCAAGGACTAGCGGGGGGAGAGACCCAGTACTTC. Its protein is CASSQGLAGGETQYF.

The V and J genes are TRBV28 and TRBJ2-7; a weak D match, TRBD2 (6 bases). Germline V gene data show CDR1 as MDHEN and CDR2 as SYDVKM. The V and J ends lost 2 bases and 6 bases respectively, with 14 bases between them. CDR3 length: 14 residues. CDR3 residues: CASSLGTSRSEQYF. The CDR3 DNA reads TGTGCCAGCAGTTTAGGTACTAGCAGAAGCGAGCAGTACTTC. Filled out from reference TRBV28 and TRBJ2-7, the complete variable domain reads DVKVTQSSRYLVKRTGEKVFLECVQDMDHENMFWYRQDPGLGLRLIYFSYDVKMKEKGDIPEGYSVSREKKERFSLILESASTNQTSMYLCASSLGTSRSEQYFGPGTRLTVT.

The gene calls are TRBV7-2 and TRBJ2-5; TRBD2 matches 13 bases. V lost 1 base to trimming and J lost 7 bases; unmatched junction nucleotides: 12. CDR3 length equals 18 residues. From germline, CDR1 is SGHTA and CDR2 FQGNSA. This CDR3 is CASSLEGRTSGSMGTQYF. The DNA of the CDR3 is TGTGCCAGCAGCTTAGAGGGAAGGACTAGCGGGAGTATGGGGACCCAGTACTTC.

The chain links TRBV3-1 (or the pseudogene TRBV3-2) to TRBJ2-2, with D unresolved. The CDR3 length is 14 residues. Trimming removed 4 bases at V and 0 bases at J, with 6 bases between. Germline loops: CDR1 LGHDT, CDR2 YNNKEL (reference sequence). For the CDR3, the DNA is TGTGCCAGCAGCCTAACTACGAACACCGGGGAGCTGTTTTTT. The encoded protein is CASSLTTNTGELFF.

As to this clone: Relative to the germline gene, one junction end is altered; a read error may explain this. The V gene is TRBV6-5, the J gene TRBJ2-2, with unresolved D. Germline CDR1 reads MNHEY; CDR2 reads SVGAGI. The CDR3 runs to 13 residues. In DNA, the CDR3 is TGTGCCACCAGTCGGGTGCACACCGGGGAGCTGTTTTTT. It yields the protein CATSRVHTGELFF.

This chain uses TRBV12-5 with TRBJ1-1, with D uncertain. The V end was cut by 3 bases, the J end by 0 bases, with 11 bases between. This CDR3 has 15 residues. Germline V lookup: CDR1 LGHNT, CDR2 FRNRAP. The CDR3 sequence is CASGLNRDMNTEAFF. The CDR3 nucleotides read TGTGCTAGTGGTTTAAACAGAGATATGAACACTGAAGCTTTCTTT.

The table lists this clone with a count of one. The rearrangement joins TRBV28 to TRBJ2-7; D gene ambiguous. The CDR3 covers 13 residues. Germline V lookup: CDR1 MDHEN, CDR2 SYDVKM. V lost 2 bases and J lost 2, with 7 bases in between. CDR3 nucleotides: TGTGCCAGCAGTTTACAGGTTCCCTACGAGCAGTACTTC. Protein product: CASSLQVPYEQYF.

As DNA, the CDR3 is TGTGCCAGCAGCCAAGGGGGCAGGGGTGGCGGCTACACCTTC. It encodes CASSQGGRGGGYTF. The chain carries TRBV3-1 (or the pseudogene TRBV3-2) and TRBJ1-2, with D tentatively TRBD1 (6 bases). Trimming cost V 1 base and J 8 bases, with 14 bases left between them. Germline V CDR1 and CDR2: LGHDT, YNNKEL (reference sequence). The CDR3 is made up of 14 amino acids.

This chain links TRBV12-3 or TRBV12-4 with TRBJ1-5; TRBD1 agrees at 8 bases. The J segment lost 10 bases and the V segment lost 6 bases, leaving 8 bases of the junction unmatched. The CDR3 is 13 residues long. This chain's CDR3 is CASSTDRVSPQHF. The CDR3 nucleotides are TGTGCCAGCAGCACGGACAGGGTCAGCCCCCAGCATTTT.

The chain uses TRBV7-9 and TRBJ1-1, with D perhaps matching TRBD1 (6 bases). The germline gives CDR1 SEHNR, CDR2 FQNEAQ (reference sequence). This CDR3 comprises 16 residues. V lost 5 bases to trimming and J lost 0 bases, with 16 bases between them. The DNA for the CDR3 is TGTGCCAGCAGCCGGACCCCCAAGGGGGTGAACACTGAAGCTTTCTTT. Its protein product is CASSRTPKGVNTEAFF. The full variable domain, rest sourced from reference TRBV7-9 and TRBJ1-1, is DTGVSQNPRHKITKRGQNVTFRCDPISEHNRLYWYRQTLGQGPEFLTYFQNEAQLEKSRLLSDRFSAERPKGSFSTLEIQRTEQGDSAMYLCASSRTPKGVNTEAFFGQGTRLTVV.

The CDR3 loop is CASSIAGGDTDTQYF. CDR3 coding DNA: TGTGCCAGTAGTATTGCGGGGGGCGACACAGATACGCAGTATTTT. The chain has TRBV19 and TRBJ2-3; 8 nucleotides line up with TRBD2. J lost 2 bases, V lost 3 bases, and 4 bases had no gene match. This CDR3 has 15 amino acids. From germline, CDR1 is LNHDA and CDR2 SQIVND (reference sequence).

The gene calls are TRBV29-1 and TRBJ2-1, with 10 positions matching TRBD1. The V and J ends lost 7 bases and 7 bases, in that order; junction bases with no gene match: 10. Per germline, CDR1 SQVTM and CDR2 ANQGSEA. The CDR3 spans 14 residues. CDR3 sequence: CSATDRGATNEQFF. As DNA, the CDR3 is TGCAGCGCGACGGACAGGGGGGCAACTAATGAGCAGTTCTTC.

The rearrangement uses TRBV6-2 or TRBV6-3 and TRBJ2-6, with D tentatively TRBD2 (6 bases). The CDR3 loop spans 16 amino acids. The V end was cut by 6 bases, the J end by 2 bases, with 14 bases between. Per the germline V gene, CDR1 is MNHEY and CDR2 is SVGEGT. CDR3 coding DNA: TGTGCCAGCAGCGACTCCGGGAGAGCTGGGGCCAACGTCCTGACTTTC. It encodes CASSDSGRAGANVLTF.

V usage is TRBV11-3 and J usage is TRBJ2-5; TRBD1 might be the D (5 bases). Per germline, CDR1 SGHNT and CDR2 YENEEA. Trimming pared 4 bases from V and 3 bases from J, leaving 9 bases between. This CDR3 is built from 13 residues. The chain's CDR3 is CASSSAQEETQYF. Written as DNA, the CDR3 is TGTGCCAGCAGCTCGGCACAGGAAGAGACCCAGTACTTC.

CDR3 loop: CASDSGGETQYF. In nucleotides, the CDR3 is TGCGCCAGCGATTCGGGAGGAGAGACCCAGTACTTC. V is TRBV5-1 and J is TRBJ2-5, with 7 bases matching TRBD2. Germline trimming cut 7 bases from V and 4 bases from J; bases unmatched to any gene: 4. The CDR3 spans 12 residues. Germline V gene data show CDR1 as SGHRS and CDR2 as YFSETQ.

The rearrangement uses TRBV5-1 and TRBJ2-7, with 15 bases that match TRBD2. CDR1 is SGHRS, CDR2 YFSETQ, per germline. This CDR3 comprises 16 residues. The V segment lost 2 bases and the J segment 4 bases; nucleotides outside the gene matches: 4. CDR3 in amino acids: CASSFSGTSGRYEQYF. The CDR3 bases are TGCGCCAGCAGCTTCTCCGGGACTAGCGGGAGGTACGAGCAGTACTTC.

The J gene is TRBJ1-1, the V gene TRBV6-5, with 7 bases matching TRBD1. The CDR3 length is 12 residues. Germline V gives CDR1 MNHEY, CDR2 SVGAGI. V dropped 6 bases and J dropped 7; count of bases not matched to a gene: 5. The CDR3 DNA reads as TGTGCCAGCAGCAGGGGGTTCGGTGAAGCTTTCTTT. Translating it yields CASSRGFGEAFF.

This chain uses TRBV13 with TRBJ1-3; 10 bases match TRBD1. The ends lost 0 bases at V and 7 bases at J; junction bases unmatched: 6. Per the germline V gene, CDR1 is PRHDT and CDR2 is FYEKMQ (reference sequence). CDR3 length equals 16 residues. The CDR3 loop reads CASSLGDRGNRNTIYF. In DNA form, the CDR3 reads TGTGCCAGCAGCTTAGGGGACAGGGGGAATCGGAACACCATATATTTT.

The V call is TRBV10-3, the J call TRBJ2-1; 13 bases agree with TRBD2. Per the germline V gene, CDR1 is ENHRY and CDR2 is SYGVKD. The V segment lost 6 bases and the J segment 6 bases; nucleotides outside the gene matches: 8. This CDR3 region has 16 residues. CDR3 sequence (DNA): TGTGCCATCAGGGGGACTAGCGGGATCCTCAGCAATGAGCAGTTCTTC. Translated, it gives CAIRGTSGILSNEQFF.

CDR3 sequence: CASSYLPGEAFF. CDR3 nucleotides: TGTGCCAGCAGTTACTTACCAGGGGAAGCTTTCTTT. The chain is built from TRBV6-6 and TRBJ1-1; tentatively, D is TRBD1 (5 bases). The V gene's germline CDR1 is MNHNY and CDR2 SVGAGI (reference sequence). This CDR3 is built from 12 residues. V lost 1 base to trimming and J lost 8 bases, with 8 bases between them.

The CDR3 DNA sequence: TGTGCCAGCAGTTTAGTGGCGGGAGCCTACAATGAGCAGTTCTTC. It codes for CASSLVAGAYNEQFF. The chain couples TRBV27 to TRBJ2-1, with 7 bases that match TRBD2. The germline CDR1 and CDR2 sequences are MNHEY and SMNVEV (reference sequence). The CDR3 is made up of 15 amino acids. Trimming cost V 2 bases and J 2 bases; bases outside gene matches: 3.

The chain carries TRBV15 and TRBJ1-2; the D is unclear. CDR3 length: 14 residues. V was cut by 0 bases and J by 7 bases, with 12 bases left in between. Germline values: CDR1 LNHNV, CDR2 YYDKDF (reference sequence). CDR3 coding DNA: TGTGCCACCAGCAGAGATCAGGAATCTATTGGCTACACCTTC. Protein product: CATSRDQESIGYTF.

The J gene is TRBJ1-5, the V gene TRBV4-3, with D perhaps TRBD1 (5 bases). Trimming removed 0 bases at V and 7 bases at J, with 13 bases between. This CDR3 spans 15 amino acids. Germline lookup yields CDR1 LGHNA and CDR2 YSLEER. The chain's CDR3 is CASSQEAQGGQPQHF. The CDR3 coding sequence is TGCGCCAGCAGCCAAGAGGCCCAGGGCGGCCAGCCCCAGCATTTT.